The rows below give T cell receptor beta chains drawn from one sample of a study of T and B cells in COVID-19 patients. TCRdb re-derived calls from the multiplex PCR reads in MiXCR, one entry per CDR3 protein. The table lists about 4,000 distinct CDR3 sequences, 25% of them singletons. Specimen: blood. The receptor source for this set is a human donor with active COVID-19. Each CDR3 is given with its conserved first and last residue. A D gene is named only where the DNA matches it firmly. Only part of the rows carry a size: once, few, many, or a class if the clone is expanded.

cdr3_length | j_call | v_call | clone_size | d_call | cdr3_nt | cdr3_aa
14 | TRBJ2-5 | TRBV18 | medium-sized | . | TGTGCCAGCTCACCCTCCGATGGCCAAGAGACCCAGTACTTC | CASSPSDGQETQYF
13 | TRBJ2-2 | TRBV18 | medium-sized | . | TGTGCCAGCTCACCAGAGGGTACCGGGGAGCTGTTTTTT | CASSPEGTGELFF
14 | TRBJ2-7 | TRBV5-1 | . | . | TGCGCCAGCACCCGGGACTCCTTTTCCTACGAGCAGTACTTC | CASTRDSFSYEQYF
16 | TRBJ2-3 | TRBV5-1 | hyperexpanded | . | TGCGCCAGCAGCTTGGCCGAACTACCCCATCAAGATACGCAGTATTTT | CASSLAELPHQDTQYF
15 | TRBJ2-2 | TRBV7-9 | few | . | TGTGCCAGCAGAGCAAGGTGGGGAGACACCGGGGAGCTGTTTTTT | CASRARWGDTGELFF
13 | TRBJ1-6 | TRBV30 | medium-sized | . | TGTGCCCTCGGGAGGCCTTGGGGCTCACCCCTCCACTTT | CALGRPWGSPLHF
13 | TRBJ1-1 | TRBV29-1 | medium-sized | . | TGCAGCGTCGGAGGACGGGGGAACACTGAAGCTTTCTTT | CSVGGRGNTEAFF
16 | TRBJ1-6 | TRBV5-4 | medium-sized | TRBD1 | TGTGCCAGCAGCTCACACATAATGACAGGGAATTCACCCCTCCACTTT | CASSSHIMTGNSPLHF
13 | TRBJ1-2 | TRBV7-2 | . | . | TGTGCCAGCAGCTCGGGACTACTACTCGGCTACACCTTC | CASSSGLLLGYTF
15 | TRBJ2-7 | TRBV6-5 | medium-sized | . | TGTGCCAGCAGTTACTCGTCACATGAGGCCTACGAGCAGTACTTC | CASSYSSHEAYEQYF
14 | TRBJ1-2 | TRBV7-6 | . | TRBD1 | TGTGCCAGCAGCTTAAACAGGGGTGGGGATGGCTACACCTTC | CASSLNRGGDGYTF